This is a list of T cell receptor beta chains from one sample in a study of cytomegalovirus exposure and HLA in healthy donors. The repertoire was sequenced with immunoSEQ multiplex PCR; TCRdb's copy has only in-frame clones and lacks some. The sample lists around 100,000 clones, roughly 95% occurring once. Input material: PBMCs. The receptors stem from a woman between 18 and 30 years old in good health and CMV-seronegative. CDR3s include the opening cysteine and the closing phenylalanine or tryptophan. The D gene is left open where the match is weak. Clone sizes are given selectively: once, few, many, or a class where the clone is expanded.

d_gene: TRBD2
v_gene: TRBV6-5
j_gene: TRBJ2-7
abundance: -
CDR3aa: CASRLSGRGPYEQYF
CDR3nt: TGTGCCAGCAGACTTAGCGGGAGGGGCCCCTACGAGCAGTACTTC

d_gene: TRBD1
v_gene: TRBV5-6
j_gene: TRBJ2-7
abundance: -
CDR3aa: CASSLLPGTGYEQYF
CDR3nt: TGTGCCAGCAGCTTGCTCCCCGGGACAGGGTACGAGCAGTACTTC

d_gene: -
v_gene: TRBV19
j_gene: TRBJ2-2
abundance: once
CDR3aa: CASSLVAGELFF
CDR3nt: TGTGCCAGTAGCCTAGTTGCCGGGGAGCTGTTTTTT

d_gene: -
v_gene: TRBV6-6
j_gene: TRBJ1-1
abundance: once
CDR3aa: CASSYRGVLTEAFF
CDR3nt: TGTGCCAGCAGTTACAGGGGCGTTCTCACTGAAGCTTTCTTT

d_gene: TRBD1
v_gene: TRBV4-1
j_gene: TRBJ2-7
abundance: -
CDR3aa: CASSPTGLSSYEQYF
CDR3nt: TGCGCCAGCAGCCCGACAGGGCTTTCTTCCTACGAGCAGTACTTC

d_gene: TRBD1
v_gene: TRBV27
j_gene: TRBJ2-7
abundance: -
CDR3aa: CASTPRGQGGSYEQYF
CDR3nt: TGTGCCAGCACCCCACGTGGACAGGGAGGATCCTACGAGCAGTACTTC

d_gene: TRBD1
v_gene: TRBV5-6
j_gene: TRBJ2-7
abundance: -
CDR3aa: CASSSHPGTGSSLGQYF
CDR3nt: TGTGCCAGCAGCTCCCACCCCGGGACAGGGTCTTCGTTGGGGCAGTACTTC

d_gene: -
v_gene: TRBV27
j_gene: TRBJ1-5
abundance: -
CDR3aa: CASSSRENQPQHF
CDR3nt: TGTGCCAGCAGTTCCAGGGAAAATCAGCCCCAGCATTTT

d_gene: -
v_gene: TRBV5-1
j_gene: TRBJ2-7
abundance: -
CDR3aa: CASSLAPGAYEQYF
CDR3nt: TGCGCCAGCAGCTTGGCACCGGGGGCCTACGAGCAGTACTTC

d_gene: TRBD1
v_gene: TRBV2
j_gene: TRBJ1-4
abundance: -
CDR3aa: CASSGDRGRGGEKLFF
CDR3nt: TGTGCCAGCAGTGGGGACAGGGGGCGCGGAGGTGAAAAACTGTTTTTT

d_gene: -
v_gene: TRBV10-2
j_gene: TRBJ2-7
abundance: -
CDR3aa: CASSLSYEQYF
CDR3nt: TGCGCCAGCAGTCTATCCTACGAGCAGTACTTC

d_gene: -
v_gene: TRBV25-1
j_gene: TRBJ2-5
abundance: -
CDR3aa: CASNMRVQETQYF
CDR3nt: TGTGCCAGCAACATGCGGGTACAAGAGACCCAGTACTTC

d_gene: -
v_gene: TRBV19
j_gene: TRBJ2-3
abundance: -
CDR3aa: CASSIGQTSSTDTQYF
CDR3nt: TGTGCCAGTAGTATTGGACAAACTTCAAGCACAGATACGCAGTATTTT

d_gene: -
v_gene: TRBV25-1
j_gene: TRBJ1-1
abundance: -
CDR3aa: CASSEGGRAEAFF
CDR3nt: TGTGCCAGCAGTGAAGGGGGGAGGGCTGAAGCTTTCTTT

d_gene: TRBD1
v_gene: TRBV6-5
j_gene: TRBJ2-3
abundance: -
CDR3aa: CASRQTLQGVTQYF
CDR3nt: TGTGCCAGCAGACAAACACTTCAGGGGGTTACGCAGTATTTT

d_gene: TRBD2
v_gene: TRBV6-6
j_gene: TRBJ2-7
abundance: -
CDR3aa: CASSYSLPAGGNEQYF
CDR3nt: TGTGCCAGCAGTTACTCCCTCCCCGCGGGGGGTAACGAGCAGTACTTC

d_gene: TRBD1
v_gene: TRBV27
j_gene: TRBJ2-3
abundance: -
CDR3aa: CASSLSPGGGDTQYF
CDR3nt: TGTGCCAGCAGTTTATCGCCAGGGGGCGGAGATACGCAGTATTTT

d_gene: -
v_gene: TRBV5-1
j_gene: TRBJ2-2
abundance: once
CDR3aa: CASSSDTEQTGELFF
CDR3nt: TGCGCCAGCAGCTCCGACACCGAACAGACCGGGGAGCTGTTTTTT

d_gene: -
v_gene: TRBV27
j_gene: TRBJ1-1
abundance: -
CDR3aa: CASSLFGYTEAFF
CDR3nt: TGTGCCAGCAGTTTATTCGGGTATACTGAAGCTTTCTTT

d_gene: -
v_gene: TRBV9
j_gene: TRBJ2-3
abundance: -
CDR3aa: CASSVEGRNTDTQYF
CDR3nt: TGTGCCAGCAGCGTAGAAGGCAGGAACACAGATACGCAGTATTTT

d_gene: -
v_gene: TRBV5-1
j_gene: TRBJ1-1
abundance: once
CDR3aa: CASSLRDSNTEAFF
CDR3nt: TGCGCCAGCAGCTTGCGTGACAGTAACACTGAAGCTTTCTTT

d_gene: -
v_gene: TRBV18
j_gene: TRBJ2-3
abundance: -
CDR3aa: CASSPPQGSDTQYF
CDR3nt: TGTGCCAGCTCACCACCCCAGGGGTCGGATACGCAGTATTTT

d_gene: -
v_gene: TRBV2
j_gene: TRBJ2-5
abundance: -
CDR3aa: CASSVGGGETQYF
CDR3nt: TGTGCCAGCAGTGTTGGCGGTGGGGAGACCCAGTACTTC

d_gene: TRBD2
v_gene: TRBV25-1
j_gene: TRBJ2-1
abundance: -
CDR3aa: CASRLGLGNNEQFF
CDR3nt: TGTGCCAGCAGGCTCGGACTAGGTAATAATGAGCAGTTCTTC

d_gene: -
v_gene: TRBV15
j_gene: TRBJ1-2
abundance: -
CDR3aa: CATSRAGQITNYGYTF
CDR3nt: TGTGCCACCAGCAGAGCAGGACAGATCACTAACTATGGCTACACCTTC

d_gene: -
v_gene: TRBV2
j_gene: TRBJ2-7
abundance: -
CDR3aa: CASSESSGVASYEQYF
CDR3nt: TGTGCCAGCAGCGAATCTTCAGGGGTCGCGTCCTACGAGCAGTACTTC

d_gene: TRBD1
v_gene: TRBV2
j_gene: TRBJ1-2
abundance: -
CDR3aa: CASSGTGDPENYGYTF
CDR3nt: TGTGCCAGCAGCGGGACAGGGGACCCTGAAAACTATGGCTACACCTTC

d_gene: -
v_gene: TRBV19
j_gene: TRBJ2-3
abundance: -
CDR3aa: CASKAGASSTDTQYF
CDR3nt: TGTGCCAGTAAAGCGGGCGCGTCTAGCACAGATACGCAGTATTTT

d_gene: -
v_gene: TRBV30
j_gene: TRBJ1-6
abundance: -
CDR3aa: CAWGPGPYNSPLHF
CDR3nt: TGTGCCTGGGGCCCAGGCCCATATAATTCACCCCTCCACTTT

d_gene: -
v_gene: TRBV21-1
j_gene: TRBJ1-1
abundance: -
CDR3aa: CASRNGTHSMNTEAFF
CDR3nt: TGTGCCAGCAGAAACGGGACACACAGCATGAACACTGAAGCTTTCTTT

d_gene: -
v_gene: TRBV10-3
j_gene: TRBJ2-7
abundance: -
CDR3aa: CAISDQGTVTYEQYF
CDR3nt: TGTGCCATCAGTGACCAGGGTACAGTGACCTACGAGCAGTACTTC

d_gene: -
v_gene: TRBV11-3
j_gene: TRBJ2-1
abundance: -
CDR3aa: CASSMAFNEQFF
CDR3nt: TGTGCCAGCAGCATGGCCTTTAATGAGCAGTTCTTC

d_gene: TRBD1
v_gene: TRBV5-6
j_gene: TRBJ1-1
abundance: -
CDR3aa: CASSWDRGRRTEAFF
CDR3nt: TGTGCCAGCAGCTGGGACAGGGGGCGGCGAACTGAAGCTTTCTTT

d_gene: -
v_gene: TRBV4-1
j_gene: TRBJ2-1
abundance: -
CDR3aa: CASSQEPGSIYNEQFF
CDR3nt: TGCGCCAGCAGCCAAGAACCAGGGTCCATCTACAATGAGCAGTTCTTC

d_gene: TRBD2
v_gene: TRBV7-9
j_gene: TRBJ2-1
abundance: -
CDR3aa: CASSPTSGSFNEQFF
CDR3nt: TGTGCCAGCAGCCCGACTAGCGGGAGTTTCAATGAGCAGTTCTTC

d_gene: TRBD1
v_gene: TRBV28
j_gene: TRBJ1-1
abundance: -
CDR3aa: CASSSIVGQGLKAFF
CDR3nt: TGTGCCAGCAGTTCCATCGTAGGACAGGGCCTTAAAGCTTTCTTT

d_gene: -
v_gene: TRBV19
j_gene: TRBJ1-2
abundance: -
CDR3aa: CASTKDAGYGYTF
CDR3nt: TGTGCCAGTACCAAGGACGCAGGGTATGGCTACACCTTC

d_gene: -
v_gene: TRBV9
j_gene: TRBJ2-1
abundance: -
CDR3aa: CASSVVFSSVSYNEQFF
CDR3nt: TGTGCCAGCAGCGTAGTCTTTTCCTCGGTCTCCTACAATGAGCAGTTCTTC

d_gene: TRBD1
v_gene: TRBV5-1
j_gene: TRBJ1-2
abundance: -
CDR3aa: CASSSTGERGYTF
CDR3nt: TGCGCCAGCAGCTCGACAGGGGAACGGGGCTACACCTTC

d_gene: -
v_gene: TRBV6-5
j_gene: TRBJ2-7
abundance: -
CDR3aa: CASSTGVTYEQYF
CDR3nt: TGTGCCAGCAGTACGGGGGTTACCTACGAGCAGTACTTC

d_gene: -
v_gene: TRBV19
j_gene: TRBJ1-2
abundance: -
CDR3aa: CASSPGSYGYTF
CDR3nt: TGTGCCAGTAGCCCGGGATCCTATGGCTACACCTTC

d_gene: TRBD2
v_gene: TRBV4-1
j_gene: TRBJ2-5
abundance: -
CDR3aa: CASSQEISGGAGSAETQYF
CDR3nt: TGCGCCAGCAGCCAAGAAATTAGCGGGGGGGCGGGGTCAGCGGAGACCCAGTACTTC

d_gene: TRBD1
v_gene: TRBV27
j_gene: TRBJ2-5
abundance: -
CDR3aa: CASHQNGQGAVETQYF
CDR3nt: TGTGCCAGCCACCAGAATGGGCAGGGGGCAGTGGAGACCCAGTACTTC

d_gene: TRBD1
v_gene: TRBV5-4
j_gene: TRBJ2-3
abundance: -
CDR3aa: CASSSRDRGFPDTQYF
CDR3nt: TGTGCCAGCAGCTCCCGGGACAGGGGCTTCCCCGATACGCAGTATTTT

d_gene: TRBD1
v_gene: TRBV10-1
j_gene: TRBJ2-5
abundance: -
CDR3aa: CASSGATGLETQYF
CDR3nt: TGCGCCAGCAGTGGGGCGACAGGGCTAGAGACCCAGTACTTC

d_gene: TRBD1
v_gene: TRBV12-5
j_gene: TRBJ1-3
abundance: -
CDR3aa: CASVFGTGSSGNTIYF
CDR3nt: TGTGCTAGTGTATTCGGGACAGGGAGCTCTGGAAACACCATATATTTT

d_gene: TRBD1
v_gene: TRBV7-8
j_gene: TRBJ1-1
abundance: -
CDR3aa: CASSLGITGDTEAFF
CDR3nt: TGTGCCAGCAGCTTAGGAATCACAGGGGACACTGAAGCTTTCTTT

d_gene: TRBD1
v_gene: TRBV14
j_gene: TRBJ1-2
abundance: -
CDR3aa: CASSPLTDRVNTF
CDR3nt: TGTGCCAGCAGCCCCCTAACGGACAGGGTAAACACCTTC

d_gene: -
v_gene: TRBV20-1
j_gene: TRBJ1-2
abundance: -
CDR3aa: CSASLLYGYTF
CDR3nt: TGCAGTGCTAGTCTCCTCTATGGCTACACCTTC

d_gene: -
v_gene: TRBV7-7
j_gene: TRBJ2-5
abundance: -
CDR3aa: CASTDRMGRETQYF
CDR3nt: TGTGCTAGCACAGATAGGATGGGGAGAGAGACCCAGTACTTC

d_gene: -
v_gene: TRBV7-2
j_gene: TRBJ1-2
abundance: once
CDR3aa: CASSWDTDYGYTF
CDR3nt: TGTGCCAGCAGCTGGGACACCGACTATGGCTACACCTTC

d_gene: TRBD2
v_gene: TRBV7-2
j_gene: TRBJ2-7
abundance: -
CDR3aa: CASSSLAGGGEQYF
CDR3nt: TGTGCCAGCAGCTCACTAGCGGGGGGTGGCGAGCAGTACTTC

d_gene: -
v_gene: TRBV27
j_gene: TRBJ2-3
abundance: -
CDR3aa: CASSLASITDTQYF
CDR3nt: TGTGCCAGCAGTTTGGCCTCAATCACAGATACGCAGTATTTT